This T cell receptor beta chain came from a study of blood T cell repertoires in COVID-19. For the study at large: Acute-phase and convalescent COVID-19 samples originated in the United States, Italy and Spain. Nucleic acid was either cDNA or gDNA, and it came from T cells, B-cell-depleted T cells, or PBMCs.

This CDR3 contains 13 residues. In germline, CDR1 is LGHNA, CDR2 YSLEER. Trimming stripped 8 bases from V and 4 bases from J, with 12 bases between. As handled by the study authors: By means of reference gene primer amplification, nucleated cell counts were estimated. Measured with immunoSEQ multiplex PCR; TCRdb has only the in-frame clones, and not every one. V and J calls and clone size come straight from that table; D and trimming were deduced from the DNA. This table holds roughly 150,000 clones, about 80% found once. The origin of this receptor is a man aged 65 to 85 who had recovered from COVID-19. The chain uses TRBV4-3 and TRBJ2-1, with no clear D. The specimen was peripheral blood. Written as DNA, the CDR3 is TGCGCCAGCGGAGCCGGAGAGTACAATGAGCAGTTCTTC. Translated: CASGAGEYNEQFF.